Below, one T cell receptor (beta chain) is given with its context. Antigen: not known. This entry is derived from a study of T cell clonotyping in hematopoietic cell transplantation. The wider study: Recipient samples before transplant were obtained post-cytoreduction.

Repertoires were generated with immunoSEQ multiplex PCR, while TCRdb's copy carries only in-frame clones and drops some. The sample records fewer than 100,000 clones, roughly 95% being singletons. Indicated time point: recipient sample about 28 days before transplant, after cytoreduction. Study conclusions and caveats: No sorting was done, leaving CD4 and CD8 contributions mixed. Recipient TCR diversity dropped after transplant; expanded clonotypes rose from day 30 to 180.

This clonotype was sampled from a woman between 45 and 60 years old with acute myeloid leukemia. Some clones in this sample may be carry-over from other donors' samples. The specimen was peripheral blood mononuclear cells, collected before stem cell transplant.

CDR3 protein: CASSAVWQGGADTQYF. The CDR3 DNA reads as TGTGCCAGTTCCGCCGTCTGGCAGGGAGGAGCAGATACGCAGTATTTT. The genes are TRBV19 and TRBJ2-3, with D perhaps matching TRBD2 (6 bases). V was pared by 8 bases and J by 4 bases, with 22 bases between. Germline V gives CDR1 LNHDA, CDR2 SQIVND (reference sequence). The CDR3 runs 16 residues.